Listed below are T cell receptor beta chains from one sample, sequenced in a study of response to subunit inactivated influenza vaccine. TCRdb re-derived calls from the RT-PCR reads in MiXCR, one entry per CDR3 protein. Of some 850,000 distinct CDR3 sequences listed, around 18% are singletons. The sample here was PBMCs from blood, taken 4 to 6 days after vaccination. Source of these receptors: a man in his forties or fifties who received an inactivated influenza vaccine. The CDR3 runs from the conserved cysteine through the conserved F or W. D genes are given only for firm matches. Rows give clone size only sometimes, using once, few, many, or a class for an expanded clone.

d_gene: NA
abundance: once
v_gene: TRBV29-1
j_gene: TRBJ1-2
len: 13
CDR3nt: TGCAGCGTTGGACCACAAGCTAACTATGGCTACACCTTC
CDR3aa: CSVGPQANYGYTF

d_gene: NA
abundance: few
v_gene: TRBV12-3/TRBV12-4
j_gene: TRBJ1-5
len: 12
CDR3nt: TGTGCCAGCAGATCTGAGGATCAGCCCCAGCATTTT
CDR3aa: CASRSEDQPQHF

d_gene: TRBD1
abundance: few
v_gene: TRBV7-2
j_gene: TRBJ2-5
len: 15
CDR3nt: TGTGCCAGCAGCTTAGTACCAGGGGGCTGGGAGACCCAGTACTTC
CDR3aa: CASSLVPGGWETQYF

d_gene: NA
abundance: few
v_gene: TRBV9
j_gene: TRBJ2-1
len: 14
CDR3nt: TGTGCCAGCAGCGCTGCTGACTGGGACAATGAGCAGTTCTTC
CDR3aa: CASSAADWDNEQFF

d_gene: NA
abundance: NA
v_gene: TRBV7-9
j_gene: TRBJ2-2
len: 13
CDR3nt: TGTGCCAGCAGCCACGGAGGGACCGGGGAGCTGTTTTTT
CDR3aa: CASSHGGTGELFF

d_gene: NA
abundance: NA
v_gene: TRBV7-9
j_gene: TRBJ2-1
len: 13
CDR3nt: TGTGCCAGCAGCTTAATCCCCTACAATGAGCAGTTCTTC
CDR3aa: CASSLIPYNEQFF

d_gene: TRBD1
abundance: few
v_gene: TRBV6-1
j_gene: TRBJ1-5
len: 14
CDR3nt: TGTGCCAGCAGTGAAGGACAGGGGTATCAGCCCCAGCATTTT
CDR3aa: CASSEGQGYQPQHF

d_gene: TRBD1
abundance: few
v_gene: TRBV15
j_gene: TRBJ2-3
len: 14
CDR3nt: TGTGCCACCAGCGTTCACAGGGGAGCAGATACGCAGTATTTT
CDR3aa: CATSVHRGADTQYF

d_gene: NA
abundance: NA
v_gene: TRBV12-3/TRBV12-4
j_gene: TRBJ2-7
len: 14
CDR3nt: TGTGCCAGCAGTTTCACGGCGGGCTCCTACGAGCAGTACTTC
CDR3aa: CASSFTAGSYEQYF

d_gene: TRBD1
abundance: few
v_gene: TRBV5-8
j_gene: TRBJ2-3
len: 16
CDR3nt: TGTGCCAGCAGCTTGTACGGGACAGGGGTAGCAGATACGCAGTATTTT
CDR3aa: CASSLYGTGVADTQYF

d_gene: NA
abundance: NA
v_gene: TRBV6-4
j_gene: TRBJ2-5
len: 16
CDR3nt: TGTGCCAGCAGTAACTCACCCGTTCCTCTAGGAGAGACCCAGTACTTC
CDR3aa: CASSNSPVPLGETQYF

d_gene: NA
abundance: few
v_gene: TRBV20-1
j_gene: TRBJ2-2
len: 12
CDR3nt: TGCAGTGCTAGAACGAACACCGGGGAGCTGTTTTTT
CDR3aa: CSARTNTGELFF

d_gene: TRBD2
abundance: NA
v_gene: TRBV4-3
j_gene: TRBJ2-3
len: 17
CDR3nt: TGCGCCAGCAGCCCTGGAGGGACTAGCGGGGGGACAGATACGCAGTATTTT
CDR3aa: CASSPGGTSGGTDTQYF

d_gene: NA
abundance: many
v_gene: TRBV20-1
j_gene: TRBJ2-1
len: 15
CDR3nt: TGCAGTGCTAGAGAACCCAGGGCCCAATACAATGAGCAGTTCTTC
CDR3aa: CSAREPRAQYNEQFF

d_gene: NA
abundance: NA
v_gene: TRBV25-1
j_gene: TRBJ1-5
len: 15
CDR3nt: TGTGCCAGCAGAGTATTTGGCAGGGAGGGGCAGCCCCAGCATTTT
CDR3aa: CASRVFGREGQPQHF

d_gene: TRBD2
abundance: NA
v_gene: TRBV7-8
j_gene: TRBJ2-5
len: 14
CDR3nt: TGTGCCAGCAGGGGACTAGCGGGTATGAAGACCCAGTACTTC
CDR3aa: CASRGLAGMKTQYF

d_gene: NA
abundance: NA
v_gene: TRBV7-2
j_gene: TRBJ2-7
len: 14
CDR3nt: TGTGCCAGCAGCTTAGGAATAGGGTATTACGAGCAGTACTTC
CDR3aa: CASSLGIGYYEQYF

d_gene: NA
abundance: many
v_gene: TRBV12-3/TRBV12-4
j_gene: TRBJ1-3
len: 14
CDR3nt: TGTGCCAGCAGTCCAGGGTTACGGGCGGACACCATATATTTT
CDR3aa: CASSPGLRADTIYF

d_gene: NA
abundance: many
v_gene: TRBV6-5
j_gene: TRBJ2-7
len: 14
CDR3nt: TGTGCCAGCAGTTTGGGGGGACACCAATACGAGCAGTACTTC
CDR3aa: CASSLGGHQYEQYF

d_gene: NA
abundance: NA
v_gene: TRBV3-1
j_gene: TRBJ1-1
len: 14
CDR3nt: TGTGCCAGCAGCGCGGGACACTTGAACACTGAAGCTTTCTTT
CDR3aa: CASSAGHLNTEAFF

d_gene: NA
abundance: many
v_gene: TRBV6-5
j_gene: TRBJ2-3
len: 15
CDR3nt: TGTGCCAGCAGTTACTCCGGACAGTTCACAGATACGCAGTATTTT
CDR3aa: CASSYSGQFTDTQYF

d_gene: TRBD1
abundance: NA
v_gene: TRBV6-1
j_gene: TRBJ1-4
len: 14
CDR3nt: TGTGCCAGCAGATCGACAGGGGGTGATGAAAAACTGTTTTTT
CDR3aa: CASRSTGGDEKLFF

d_gene: NA
abundance: NA
v_gene: TRBV7-9
j_gene: TRBJ2-1
len: 15
CDR3nt: TGTGCCAGCAGCCCCAGGGTCTTAGGCTACAATGAGCAGTTCTTC
CDR3aa: CASSPRVLGYNEQFF

d_gene: TRBD2
abundance: few
v_gene: TRBV7-9
j_gene: TRBJ2-3
len: 15
CDR3nt: TGTGCCAGCAGCAAGCAGGGCGGGAGTTCACATACGCAGTATTTT
CDR3aa: CASSKQGGSSHTQYF

d_gene: NA
abundance: NA
v_gene: TRBV28
j_gene: TRBJ1-2
len: 15
CDR3nt: TGTGCCAGCAGTACCTATTTGGGCAGTAACTATGGCTACACCTTC
CDR3aa: CASSTYLGSNYGYTF

d_gene: NA
abundance: NA
v_gene: TRBV18
j_gene: TRBJ1-1
len: 14
CDR3nt: TGTGCCAGCTCACCACGGATAGGGGATACTGAAGCTTTCTTT
CDR3aa: CASSPRIGDTEAFF

d_gene: TRBD1
abundance: NA
v_gene: TRBV6-6
j_gene: TRBJ2-7
len: 13
CDR3nt: TGTGCCAGCACCCCGACAGGGGGACGGGAGCAGTACTTC
CDR3aa: CASTPTGGREQYF

d_gene: NA
abundance: NA
v_gene: TRBV5-1
j_gene: TRBJ1-1
len: 15
CDR3nt: TGCGCCAGCAGCCCGGATGGGGCGCGAGGGACTGAAGCTTTCTTT
CDR3aa: CASSPDGARGTEAFF

d_gene: NA
abundance: few
v_gene: TRBV18
j_gene: TRBJ2-7
len: 13
CDR3nt: TGTGCCAGCTCACCGGTCAGCACCTACGAGCAGTACTTC
CDR3aa: CASSPVSTYEQYF